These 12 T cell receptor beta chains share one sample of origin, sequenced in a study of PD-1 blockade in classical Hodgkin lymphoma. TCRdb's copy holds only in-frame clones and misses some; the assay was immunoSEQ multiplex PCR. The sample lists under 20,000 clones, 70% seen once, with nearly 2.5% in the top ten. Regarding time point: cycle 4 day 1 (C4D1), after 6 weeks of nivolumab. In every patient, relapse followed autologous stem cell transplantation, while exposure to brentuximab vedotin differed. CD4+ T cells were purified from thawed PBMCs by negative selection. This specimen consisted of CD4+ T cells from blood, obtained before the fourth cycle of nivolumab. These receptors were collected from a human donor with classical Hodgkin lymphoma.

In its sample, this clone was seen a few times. The CDR3: CSATTQGVNTEAFF. The CDR3 nucleotides are TGCAGCGCCACGACCCAGGGGGTGAACACTGAAGCTTTCTTT. This sequence joins TRBV29-1 and TRBJ1-1; 7 bases align to TRBD1. The germline V gene has CDR1 SQVTM and CDR2 ANQGSEA. This CDR3 has 14 residues. J was trimmed by 0 bases and V by 7 bases; bases with no gene match: 8.

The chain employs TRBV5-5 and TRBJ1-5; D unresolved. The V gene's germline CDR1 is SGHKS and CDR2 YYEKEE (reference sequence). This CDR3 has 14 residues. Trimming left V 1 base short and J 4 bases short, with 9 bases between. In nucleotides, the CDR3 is TGTGCCAGCAGCTTGCACCGTATAAATCAGCCCCAGCATTTT. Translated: CASSLHRINQPQHF.

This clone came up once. The CDR3 DNA reads TGTGCCAGCAGTGGAAATCCCGGACAGGGGGCATACGACGAGCAGTACTTC. Its protein product is CASSGNPGQGAYDEQYF. The chain links TRBV25-1 to TRBJ2-7; 11 positions match TRBD1. The CDR3 consists of 17 residues. Trimming cost V 4 bases and J 5 bases; bases outside gene matches: 13. The germline CDR1 and CDR2 sequences are MGHDK and SYGVNS.

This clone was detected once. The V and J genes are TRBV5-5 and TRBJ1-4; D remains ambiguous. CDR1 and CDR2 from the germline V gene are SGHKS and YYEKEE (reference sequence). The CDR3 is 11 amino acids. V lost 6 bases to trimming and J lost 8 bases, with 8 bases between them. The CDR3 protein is CASTMGEKLFF. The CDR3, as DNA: TGTGCCAGCACAATGGGCGAAAAACTGTTTTTT. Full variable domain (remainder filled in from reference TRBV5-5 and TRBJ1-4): DAGVTQSPTHLIKTRGQQVTLRCSPISGHKSVSWYQQVLGQGPQFIFQYYEKEERGRGNFPDRFSARQFPNYSSELNVNALLLGDSALYLCASTMGEKLFFGSGTQLSVL.

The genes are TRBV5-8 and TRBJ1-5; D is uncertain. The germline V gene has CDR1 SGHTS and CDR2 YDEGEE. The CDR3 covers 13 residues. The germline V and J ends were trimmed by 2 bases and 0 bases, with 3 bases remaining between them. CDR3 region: CASSLYSNQPQHF. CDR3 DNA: TGTGCCAGCAGCTTATATAGCAATCAGCCCCAGCATTTT.

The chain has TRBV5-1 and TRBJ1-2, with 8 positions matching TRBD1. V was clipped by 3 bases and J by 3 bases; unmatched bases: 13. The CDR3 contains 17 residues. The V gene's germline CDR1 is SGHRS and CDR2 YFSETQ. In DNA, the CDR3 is TGCGCCAGCAGCTCAGGGACAGGACCTGGCTCATACTATGGCTACACCTTC. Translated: CASSSGTGPGSYYGYTF. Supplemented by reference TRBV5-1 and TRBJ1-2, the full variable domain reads KAGVTQTPRYLIKTRGQQVTLSCSPISGHRSVSWYQQTPGQGLQFLFEYFSETQRNKGNFPGRFSGRQFSNSRSEMNVSTLELGDSALYLCASSSGTGPGSYYGYTFGSGTRLTVV.

CDR3 DNA sequence: TGTGCCAGCAGCGGAGGGACTAGCGGCTCCTACAATGAGCAGTTCTTC. Its protein product is CASSGGTSGSYNEQFF. This chain connects TRBV5-4 to TRBJ2-1; 11 nucleotides match TRBD2. CDR3 length equals 16 residues. V lost 4 bases, J lost 0 bases, and 3 bases stayed unmatched. From germline, CDR1 is SGHNT and CDR2 YYREEE (reference sequence). The full variable domain, rest sourced from reference TRBV5-4 and TRBJ2-1, is ETGVTQSPTHLIKTRGQQVTLRCSSQSGHNTVSWYQQALGQGPQFIFQYYREEENGRGNFPPRFSGLQFPNYSSELNVNALELDDSALYLCASSGGTSGSYNEQFFGPGTRLTVL.

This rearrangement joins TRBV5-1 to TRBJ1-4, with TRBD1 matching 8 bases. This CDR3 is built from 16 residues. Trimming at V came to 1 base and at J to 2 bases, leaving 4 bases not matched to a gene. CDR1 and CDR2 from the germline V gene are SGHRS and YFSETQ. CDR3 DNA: TGCGCCAGCAGCTTGATGACAGGGGCCACTAATGAAAAACTGTTTTTT. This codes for CASSLMTGATNEKLFF. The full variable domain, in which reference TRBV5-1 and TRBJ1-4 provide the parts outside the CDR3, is KAGVTQTPRYLIKTRGQQVTLSCSPISGHRSVSWYQQTPGQGLQFLFEYFSETQRNKGNFPGRFSGRQFSNSRSEMNVSTLELGDSALYLCASSLMTGATNEKLFFGSGTQLSVL.

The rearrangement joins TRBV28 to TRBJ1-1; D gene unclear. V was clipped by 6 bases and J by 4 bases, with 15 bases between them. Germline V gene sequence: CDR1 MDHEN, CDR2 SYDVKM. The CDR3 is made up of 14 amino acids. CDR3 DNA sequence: TGTGCCAGCAGGGGAGTGTGGGCGGCCACTGAAGCTTTCTTT. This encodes CASRGVWAATEAFF.

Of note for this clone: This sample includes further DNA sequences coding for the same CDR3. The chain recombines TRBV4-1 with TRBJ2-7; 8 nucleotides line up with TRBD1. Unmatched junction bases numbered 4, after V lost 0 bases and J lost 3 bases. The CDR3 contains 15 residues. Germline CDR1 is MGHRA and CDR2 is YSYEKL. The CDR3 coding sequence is TGCGCCAGCAGCCAAGATACAGGGGGAGTCTACGAGCAGTACTTC. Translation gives CASSQDTGGVYEQYF.

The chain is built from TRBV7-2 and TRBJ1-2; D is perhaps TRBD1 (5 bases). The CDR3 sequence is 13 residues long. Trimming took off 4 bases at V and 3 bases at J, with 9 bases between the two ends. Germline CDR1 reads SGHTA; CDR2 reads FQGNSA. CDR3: CASSSGTDYGYTF. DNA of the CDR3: TGTGCCAGCAGCTCGGGGACGGACTATGGCTACACCTTC.

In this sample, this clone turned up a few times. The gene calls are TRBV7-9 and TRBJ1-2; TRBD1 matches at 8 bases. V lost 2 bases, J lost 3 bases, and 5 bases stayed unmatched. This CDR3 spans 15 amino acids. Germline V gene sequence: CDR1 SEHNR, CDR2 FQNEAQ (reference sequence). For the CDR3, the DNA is TGTGCCAGCAGCTTAAGTTTACAGGGGGACTATGGCTACACCTTC. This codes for CASSLSLQGDYGYTF. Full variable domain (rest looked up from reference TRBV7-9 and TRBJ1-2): DTGVSQNPRHKITKRGQNVTFRCDPISEHNRLYWYRQTLGQGPEFLTYFQNEAQLEKSRLLSDRFSAERPKGSFSTLEIQRTEQGDSAMYLCASSLSLQGDYGYTFGSGTRLTVV.